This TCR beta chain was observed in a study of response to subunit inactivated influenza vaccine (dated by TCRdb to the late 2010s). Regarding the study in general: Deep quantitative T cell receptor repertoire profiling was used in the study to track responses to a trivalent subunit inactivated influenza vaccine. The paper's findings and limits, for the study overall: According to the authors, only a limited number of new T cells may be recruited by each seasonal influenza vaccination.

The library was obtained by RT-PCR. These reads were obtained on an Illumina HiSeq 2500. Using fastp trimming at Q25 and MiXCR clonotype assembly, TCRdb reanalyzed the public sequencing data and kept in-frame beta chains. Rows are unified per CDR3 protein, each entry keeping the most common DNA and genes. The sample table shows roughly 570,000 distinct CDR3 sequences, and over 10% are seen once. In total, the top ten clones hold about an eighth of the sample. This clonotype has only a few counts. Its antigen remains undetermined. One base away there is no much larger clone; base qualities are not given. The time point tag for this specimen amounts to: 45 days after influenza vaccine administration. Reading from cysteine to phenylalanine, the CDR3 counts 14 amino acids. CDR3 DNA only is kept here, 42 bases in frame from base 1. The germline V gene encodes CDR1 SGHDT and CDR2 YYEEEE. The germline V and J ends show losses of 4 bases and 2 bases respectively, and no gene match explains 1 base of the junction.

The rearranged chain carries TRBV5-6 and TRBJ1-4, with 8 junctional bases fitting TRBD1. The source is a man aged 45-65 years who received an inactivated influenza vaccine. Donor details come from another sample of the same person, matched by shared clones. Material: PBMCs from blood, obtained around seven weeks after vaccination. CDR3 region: CASSRQGTNEKLFF. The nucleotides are TGTGCCAGCAGCCGACAGGGGACTAATGAAAAACTGTTTTTT. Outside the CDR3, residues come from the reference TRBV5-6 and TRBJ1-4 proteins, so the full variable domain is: DAGVTQSPTHLIKTRGQQVTLRCSPKSGHDTVSWYQQALGQGPQFIFQYYEEEERQRGNFPDRFSGHQFPNYSSELNVNALLLGDSALYLCASSRQGTNEKLFFGSGTQLSVL.